This T cell receptor (beta chain) was obtained from a study of sequential checkpoint blockade in melanoma. Study context: Patients were randomized 1:1 to nivolumab-then-ipilimumab or ipilimumab-then-nivolumab first-line. DNA from some 84 pretreatment tumor samples underwent TCRβ immunosequencing. About two dozen patients had matched tumor biopsies before treatment and at week 13 after nivolumab or ipilimumab alone.

Repertoires were generated with immunoSEQ multiplex PCR, while TCRdb's copy carries only in-frame clones and drops some. This repertoire shows about 2,000 clones, over 20% found once; its top ten account for roughly 12%. Treatment: randomized to nivolumab then ipilimumab (arm A) or the reverse (arm B). Trimming took off 3 bases at V and 8 bases at J, with 12 bases between the two ends. The CDR3 is made up of 12 amino acids. CDR1 GTSNPN and CDR2 SVGIG come from the germline V gene (reference sequence). The specimen was tumor tissue (inferred from file names), collected from a patient given nivolumab and ipilimumab in sequence. This clonotype was obtained from a human donor with melanoma. This rearrangement joins TRBV30 to TRBJ2-3; the D call may be TRBD1 or TRBD2 (5 bases each). The DNA of the CDR3 is TGTGCCTGGAGGACCGGGGCAGTTACGCAGTATTTT. Protein product: CAWRTGAVTQYF.